Listed below are T cell receptor beta chains from one sample, sequenced in a study of T cells after yellow fever vaccination. TCRdb re-called the 5' RACE reads through MiXCR, storing one row per CDR3 protein. The data show about 85,000 distinct CDR3 sequences, roughly 13% seen once. The sequenced sample was CD8+ T cells not binding an NS4B(214-222) dextramer, sorted from PBMCs, obtained roughly 20 days after the first yellow fever vaccination. These TCRs come from a man aged 18-30 years who received the YFV17D yellow fever vaccine. Each CDR3 is given with its conserved first and last residue. Each record gives: V gene, clone size, D gene, J gene, CDR3 DNA, CDR3 protein. A D gene is named only where the DNA matches it firmly. The size entry is marked missing in some rows and otherwise reads once, few, many or a size class.

V: TRBV6-5
size: few
D: -
J: TRBJ1-1
DNA: TGTGCCAGCAGCCCGACCGCGGGGGTGAACACTGAAGCTTTCTTT
CDR3: CASSPTAGVNTEAFF

V: TRBV4-3
size: few
D: TRBD1
J: TRBJ1-1
DNA: TGCGCCAGCAGCCCGGACAGGGTCGGCACTGAAGCTTTCTTT
CDR3: CASSPDRVGTEAFF

V: TRBV4-1
size: -
D: TRBD2
J: TRBJ2-3
DNA: TGCGCCAGCAGCCGGCACGCGGGGGGGCCCGGCACAGATACGCAGTATTTT
CDR3: CASSRHAGGPGTDTQYF

V: TRBV3-1
size: -
D: -
J: TRBJ2-5
DNA: TGTGCCAGCAGCGCCCCGAAGACCCAGTACTTC
CDR3: CASSAPKTQYF

V: TRBV20-1
size: few
D: -
J: TRBJ2-3
DNA: TGCAGTGCTAGGGGGGACCTCACAGATACGCAGTATTTT
CDR3: CSARGDLTDTQYF

V: TRBV4-2
size: few
D: TRBD2
J: TRBJ2-5
DNA: TGTGCCAGCAGCCAAGAGAGCGGGGTTGAGACCCAGTACTTC
CDR3: CASSQESGVETQYF

V: TRBV12-3/TRBV12-4
size: -
D: -
J: TRBJ2-3
DNA: TGTGCCAGCGGGCACCAGAGCACAGATACGCAGTATTTT
CDR3: CASGHQSTDTQYF

V: TRBV7-9
size: once
D: -
J: TRBJ1-1
DNA: TGTGCCAGCAGCACACAGGGATTAGCTTTCTTT
CDR3: CASSTQGLAFF

V: TRBV14
size: -
D: TRBD2
J: TRBJ2-1
DNA: TGTGCCAGCAGCCTAACATTCTTAGCGGGGGCCACCTACAATGAGCAGTTCTTC
CDR3: CASSLTFLAGATYNEQFF

V: TRBV7-9
size: -
D: TRBD2
J: TRBJ2-5
DNA: TGTGCCAGCAGCCCCCGGCTAGCGGAAGAGACCCAGTACTTC
CDR3: CASSPRLAEETQYF

V: TRBV7-2
size: many
D: TRBD1
J: TRBJ2-7
DNA: TGTGCCAGCAGCCGGACAGGGAATCCCTACGAGCAGTACTTC
CDR3: CASSRTGNPYEQYF

V: TRBV6-2/TRBV6-3
size: -
D: -
J: TRBJ1-5
DNA: TGTGCCAGCAGTAAAAATAGCAATCAGCCCCAGCATTTT
CDR3: CASSKNSNQPQHF

V: TRBV4-1
size: few
D: TRBD2
J: TRBJ2-3
DNA: TGCGCCAGCAGCCAAGTCGGTAGCGGGCACACAGATACGCAGTATTTT
CDR3: CASSQVGSGHTDTQYF

V: TRBV4-1
size: -
D: -
J: TRBJ1-2
DNA: TGCGCCAGCAGCCAAGATGGGCTCGGCTATTCTGGCTACACCTTC
CDR3: CASSQDGLGYSGYTF

V: TRBV6-5
size: many
D: -
J: TRBJ2-1
DNA: TGTGCCAGCAGTTACTCGGGCTTCGGGTCCAATGAGCAGTTCTTC
CDR3: CASSYSGFGSNEQFF

V: TRBV9
size: -
D: TRBD1
J: TRBJ2-3
DNA: TGTGCCAGCAGCCCACACAGGGGGCCAAGCACAGATACGCAGTATTTT
CDR3: CASSPHRGPSTDTQYF

V: TRBV7-3
size: -
D: TRBD2
J: TRBJ2-1
DNA: TGTGCCAGCAGCGTAAGCGGGGGGGCCACTGATGAGCAGTTCTTC
CDR3: CASSVSGGATDEQFF

V: TRBV5-4
size: -
D: -
J: TRBJ2-7
DNA: TGTGCCAGCAGCTACATCCCCAACGAGCAGTACTTC
CDR3: CASSYIPNEQYF

V: TRBV3-1
size: -
D: TRBD2
J: TRBJ2-5
DNA: TGTGCCAGCAGCCGGACTAGCGGGGCCCAAGAGACCCAGTACTTC
CDR3: CASSRTSGAQETQYF

V: TRBV12-3/TRBV12-4
size: few
D: -
J: TRBJ1-4
DNA: TGTGCCAGCAGTCTTCAGGGGTGGAGGGAAAATGAAAAACTGTTTTTT
CDR3: CASSLQGWRENEKLFF

V: TRBV3-1
size: many
D: -
J: TRBJ2-3
DNA: TGTGCCAGCAGCCTCGATCGGCAAAGAAATGATACAGATACGCAGTATTTT
CDR3: CASSLDRQRNDTDTQYF

V: TRBV9
size: -
D: -
J: TRBJ1-3
DNA: TGTGCCAGCAAAGGTGGAAACACCATATATTTT
CDR3: CASKGGNTIYF

V: TRBV7-9
size: few
D: -
J: TRBJ2-5
DNA: TGTGCCAGCTCCGGATTCAGGCTGGAGACCCAGTACTTC
CDR3: CASSGFRLETQYF

V: TRBV3-1
size: many
D: TRBD2
J: TRBJ2-3
DNA: TGTGCCAGCAGCCAAGAAGCTAGCGGGAGCACAGATACGCAGTATTTT
CDR3: CASSQEASGSTDTQYF

V: TRBV6-1
size: -
D: TRBD2
J: TRBJ2-1
DNA: TGTGCCAGCAGTGATAGCGGGGGGGCCAATGAGCAGTTCTTC
CDR3: CASSDSGGANEQFF

V: TRBV7-9
size: -
D: TRBD2
J: TRBJ2-5
DNA: TGTGCCAGCAGCGTCATCGCGGGGGAGTGGGGAGAGACCCAGTACTTC
CDR3: CASSVIAGEWGETQYF

V: TRBV5-6
size: few
D: TRBD2
J: TRBJ2-5
DNA: TGTGCCAGCAGCTTGATCGAGCGGGGCCAAGAGACCCAGTACTTC
CDR3: CASSLIERGQETQYF

V: TRBV6-6
size: few
D: -
J: TRBJ2-4
DNA: TGTGCCAGCAGTTACTCGATGGCAGCAGACCAGTACTTC
CDR3: CASSYSMAADQYF

V: TRBV29-1
size: -
D: -
J: TRBJ1-5
DNA: TGCAGCGTTAGTGGCGGGAATAGCAATCAGCCCCAGCATTTT
CDR3: CSVSGGNSNQPQHF

V: TRBV6-1
size: -
D: TRBD2
J: TRBJ2-1
DNA: TGTGCCACCATGGGACGGGACTATTACAATGAGCAGTTCTTC
CDR3: CATMGRDYYNEQFF

V: TRBV10-3
size: -
D: TRBD2
J: TRBJ2-3
DNA: TGTGCCACCCTGACTAGCGGGGGGCTCCATACGCAGTATTTT
CDR3: CATLTSGGLHTQYF

V: TRBV7-9
size: few
D: -
J: TRBJ1-5
DNA: TGTGCCAGCAGCTTACAGGTGAATCAGCCCCAGCATTTT
CDR3: CASSLQVNQPQHF

V: TRBV5-1
size: few
D: -
J: TRBJ2-7
DNA: TGCGCCAGCAGCTCCAAGGACGTATCCTACGAGCAGTACTTC
CDR3: CASSSKDVSYEQYF

V: TRBV19
size: -
D: -
J: TRBJ1-5
DNA: TGTGCCAGTAGTACGCGACTCTATATGATTAGCAATCAGCCCCAGCATTTT
CDR3: CASSTRLYMISNQPQHF

V: TRBV18
size: many
D: TRBD1
J: TRBJ2-5
DNA: TGTGCCAGCTCACAGACAGGGGAAGAGACCCAGTACTTC
CDR3: CASSQTGEETQYF

V: TRBV7-9
size: few
D: -
J: TRBJ1-1
DNA: TGTGCCAGCAGCGACGAGAACACTGAAGCTTTCTTT
CDR3: CASSDENTEAFF

V: TRBV7-3
size: few
D: -
J: TRBJ2-5
DNA: TGTGCCAGCAGCTCCGGACAAGACCAAGAGACCCAGTACTTC
CDR3: CASSSGQDQETQYF

V: TRBV5-1
size: -
D: -
J: TRBJ2-2
DNA: TGCGCCAGCAGCCGTAGACTAGGCCCGTACACCGGGGAGCTGTTTTTT
CDR3: CASSRRLGPYTGELFF

V: TRBV5-1
size: -
D: -
J: TRBJ1-2
DNA: TGCGCCAGCAGATTCCACAGGGAAGAAAACTATGGCTACACCTTC
CDR3: CASRFHREENYGYTF

V: TRBV7-3
size: -
D: TRBD2
J: TRBJ2-5
DNA: TGTGCCAGCAGCTTTGAGAGCGGGGGGGCGGAGACCCAGTACTTC
CDR3: CASSFESGGAETQYF

V: TRBV12-3/TRBV12-4
size: once
D: TRBD2
J: TRBJ2-1
DNA: TGTGCCAGCAGTCGAGCGGGGGGGCTCGATGAGCAGTTCTTC
CDR3: CASSRAGGLDEQFF

V: TRBV25-1
size: few
D: -
J: TRBJ2-3
DNA: TGTGCCAGCAGTGAGTGGACAGCTAGCACAGATACGCAGTATTTT
CDR3: CASSEWTASTDTQYF

V: TRBV12-5
size: many
D: TRBD2
J: TRBJ2-1
DNA: TGTGCTAGTGGTTTGGTACCGGCTAGCGGGGGAGTAATGAATGAGCAGTTCTTC
CDR3: CASGLVPASGGVMNEQFF

V: TRBV20-1
size: few
D: TRBD2
J: TRBJ2-3
DNA: TGCAGTGCCGACGAACCGGGACTAGACGCAGATACGCAGTATTTT
CDR3: CSADEPGLDADTQYF

V: TRBV5-1
size: -
D: -
J: TRBJ2-1
DNA: TGCGCCAGCAGGGGTAATGAGCAGTTCTTC
CDR3: CASRGNEQFF

V: TRBV12-3/TRBV12-4
size: few
D: -
J: TRBJ1-1
DNA: TGTGCCAGCAGCCCGGGGGGAGGGTCGAACACTGAAGCTTTCTTT
CDR3: CASSPGGGSNTEAFF

V: TRBV12-3/TRBV12-4
size: few
D: -
J: TRBJ2-4
DNA: TGTGCCAGCAGTTTCCATCAAAACATTCAGTACTTC
CDR3: CASSFHQNIQYF

V: TRBV4-2
size: few
D: -
J: TRBJ1-4
DNA: TGTGCCAGCAGCCAGGGTAGCGGTGAAAAACTGTTTTTT
CDR3: CASSQGSGEKLFF

V: TRBV19
size: -
D: -
J: TRBJ2-5
DNA: TGTGCCAGTAGTTCGTGGGACACTGGGGTTCAGACCCAGTACTTC
CDR3: CASSSWDTGVQTQYF

V: TRBV6-1
size: once
D: -
J: TRBJ1-2
DNA: TGTGCCAGCAGTGAAGGGGACCTTGCTCGCTATGGCTACACCTTC
CDR3: CASSEGDLARYGYTF

V: TRBV5-4
size: -
D: -
J: TRBJ2-5
DNA: TGTGCCAGCAGCTTGGTCGAATCCACCGGAGAGACCCAGTACTTC
CDR3: CASSLVESTGETQYF